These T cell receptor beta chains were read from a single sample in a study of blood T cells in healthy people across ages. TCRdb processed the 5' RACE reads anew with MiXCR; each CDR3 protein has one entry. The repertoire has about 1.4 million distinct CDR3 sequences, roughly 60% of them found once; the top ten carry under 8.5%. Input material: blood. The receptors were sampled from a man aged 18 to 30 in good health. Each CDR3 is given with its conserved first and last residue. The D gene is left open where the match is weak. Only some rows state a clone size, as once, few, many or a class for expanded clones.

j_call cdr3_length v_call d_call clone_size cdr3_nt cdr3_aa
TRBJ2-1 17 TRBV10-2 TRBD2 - TGCGCCAGCAGTGAGAGGGCTAGCGGGGTTCTACAGAATGAGCAGTTCTTC CASSERASGVLQNEQFF
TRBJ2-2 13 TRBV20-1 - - TGCAGTGCTAGAGCAGGGAATTCCGGGGAGCTGTTTTTT CSARAGNSGELFF
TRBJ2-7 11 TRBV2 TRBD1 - TGTGCCACGGACAGGGAGGACGAGCAGTACTTC CATDREDEQYF
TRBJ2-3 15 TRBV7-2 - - TGTGCCACCCGGAATAGGCCCTTAGCGGCGGATACGCAGTATTTT CATRNRPLAADTQYF
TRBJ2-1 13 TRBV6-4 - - TGTGCCAGCAGCCACGTGGAGACCGATGAGCAGTTCTTC CASSHVETDEQFF
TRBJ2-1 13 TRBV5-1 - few TGCGCCAGCAGCGAATTAGACCGCGACCTCCTGTTCTTC CASSELDRDLLFF
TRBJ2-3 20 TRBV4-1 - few TGCGCCAGCAGCCAAAGAGGGGAAGGCGGGACTCATCAGCACACAGATACGCAGTATTTT CASSQRGEGGTHQHTDTQYF
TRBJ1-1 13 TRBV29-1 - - TGCAGCGTTCATACAGGGCAGAACACTGAAGCTTTCTTT CSVHTGQNTEAFF
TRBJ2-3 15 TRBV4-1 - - TGCGCCAGCAGCCAAGCGGGGGGCGGGTCAGATACGCAGTATTTT CASSQAGGGSDTQYF
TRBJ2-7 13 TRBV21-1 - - TGTGCCAGCAGCAAAATTTCGGGGGATGAGCAGTACTTC CASSKISGDEQYF
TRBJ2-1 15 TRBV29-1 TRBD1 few TGCAGCGTTGACGGGACAGGGGGCATAGGGGGTGAGCAGTTCTTC CSVDGTGGIGGEQFF
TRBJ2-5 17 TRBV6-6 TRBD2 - TGTGCCAGCAGTTACTCATCTCTAGCGGGAATCTTCAATGAGCAGTACTTC CASSYSSLAGIFNEQYF
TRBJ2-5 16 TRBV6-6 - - TGTGCCAGCAGTCGGTCCCCCCGACAGACCAAAGAGACCCAGTACTTC CASSRSPRQTKETQYF
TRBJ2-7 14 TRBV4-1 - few TGCGCCAGCAGCCCGGGACTTCAAGCCTACGAGCAGTACTTC CASSPGLQAYEQYF
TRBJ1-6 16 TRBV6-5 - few TGTGCCAGCAGTTTCGACGGCCTCTCCTATAATTCACCCCTCCACTTT CASSFDGLSYNSPLHF
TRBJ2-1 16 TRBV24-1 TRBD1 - TGTGCCACCAGTGATCAGAGGGACAGGGGGCGAGATGAGCAGTTCTTC CATSDQRDRGRDEQFF
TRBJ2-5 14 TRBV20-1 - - TGCAGTGCTAGAGTGTTGGGCAGCTTGGAGACCCAGTACTTC CSARVLGSLETQYF
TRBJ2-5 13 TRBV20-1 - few TGCAGTGCTGAGCTTCAGGGACAAGAGACCCAGTACTTC CSAELQGQETQYF
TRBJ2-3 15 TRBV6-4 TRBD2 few TGTGCCAGCAGTGACGGCGGGAGAGGGACAGATACGCAGTATTTT CASSDGGRGTDTQYF
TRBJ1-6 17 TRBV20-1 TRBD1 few TGCAGTGCTAGAGAGTCGGGACAGGGCTCCTATAATTCACCCCTCCACTTT CSARESGQGSYNSPLHF